This T cell receptor (beta chain) was sequenced during a study of blood T cell repertoires in COVID-19. Study information: Collection of acute and convalescent COVID-19 samples took place in the United States, Italy and Spain. PBMCs, B-cell-depleted T cells, or T cells were the source of the cDNA or gDNA that made up the material.

Per the original methods: Counts of nucleated cells, estimated from reference gene primer amplification, were obtained. Only in-frame clones appear in the TCRdb table, and some are missing; sequencing was by immunoSEQ multiplex PCR. That table gives V, J and clone size, and the DNA gave D and trimming. The sample shows about 210,000 clones, 83% of them seen only once. The CDR3 totals 18 residues. V was cut by 5 bases and J by 0 bases, with 17 bases left in between. CDR1 and CDR2 from the germline V gene are LGHNT and FRNRAP. Material: peripheral blood. The chain links TRBV12-5 to TRBJ2-6; D perhaps matches TRBD1 (6 bases). The clonotype originates from a woman aged 45 to 65 with acute or convalescent COVID-19. CDR3 sequence reads: CASGPRTARGSGANVLTF. CDR3 nucleotides: TGTGCTAGTGGTCCAAGGACAGCCCGTGGCTCTGGGGCCAACGTCCTGACTTTC.